This is a list of T cell receptor beta chains from one sample in a study of cytomegalovirus exposure and HLA in healthy donors. Sequenced by immunoSEQ multiplex PCR; TCRdb stores in-frame clones only, minus some. This repertoire shows around 100,000 clones, around 61% found once; its top ten account for around 3.5%. Sequenced material: PBMCs. These receptors all come from a woman between 50 and 59 years old in good health and CMV-seronegative. Both conserved end residues are part of each CDR3. A D gene is named only where the DNA matches it firmly. Some rows have no size entry. The others give once, few or many, or a class for an expanded clone.

d_call	v_call	clone_size	j_call	cdr3_aa	cdr3_nt
TRBD2	TRBV27	-	TRBJ2-7	CASSSAGEVLGEQYF	TGTGCCAGCAGTTCTGCGGGGGAGGTCCTGGGGGAGCAGTACTTC
-	TRBV6-6	-	TRBJ1-1	CASTYTGGSMNTEAFF	TGTGCCAGCACTTACACGGGGGGCAGCATGAACACTGAAGCTTTCTTT
TRBD2	TRBV13	-	TRBJ2-5	CASSPGLDQETQYF	TGTGCCAGCAGCCCTGGACTAGATCAAGAGACCCAGTACTTC
TRBD2	TRBV7-2	-	TRBJ2-3	CASSGLLRAGADTQYF	TGTGCCAGCAGCGGACTTTTGAGGGCGGGGGCAGATACGCAGTATTTT
TRBD2	TRBV28	few	TRBJ2-1	CASSLSGGNNEQFF	TGTGCCAGCAGTTTAAGCGGGGGGAACAATGAGCAGTTCTTC
TRBD2	TRBV5-1	-	TRBJ2-7	CASSFSGGEQYF	TGCGCCAGCAGCTTTAGCGGGGGCGAGCAGTACTTC
-	TRBV11-3	-	TRBJ2-7	CASSPSWVGRSIVEQYF	TGTGCCAGCAGCCCCTCATGGGTCGGGAGATCGATCGTCGAGCAGTACTTC
-	TRBV20-1	-	TRBJ2-1	CSVGLEQFF	TGCAGTGTTGGGCTTGAGCAGTTCTTC
-	TRBV5-1	-	TRBJ2-6	CASSFGRSGANVLTF	TGCGCCAGCAGCTTTGGCCGCTCTGGGGCCAACGTCCTGACTTTC
-	TRBV29-1	-	TRBJ2-3	CSVEDTISPRYF	TGCAGCGTTGAGGACACTATTTCTCCGCGGTATTTT
TRBD2	TRBV7-2	-	TRBJ2-1	CASSSGLATNEQFF	TGTGCCAGCAGCTCCGGACTAGCGACCAATGAGCAGTTCTTC
-	TRBV4-1	-	TRBJ1-5	CASSQTENSNQPQHF	TGCGCCAGCAGCCAGACAGAGAATAGCAATCAGCCCCAGCATTTT
TRBD2	TRBV6-1	-	TRBJ2-1	CASSEREYNEQFF	TGTGCCAGCAGTGAGCGGGAGTACAATGAGCAGTTCTTC
-	TRBV29-1	-	TRBJ2-1	CSVGRDTYNEQFF	TGCAGCGTTGGAAGGGACACCTACAATGAGCAGTTCTTC
TRBD2	TRBV5-1	few	TRBJ2-1	CASSHGTSVREQFF	TGCGCCAGCAGCCACGGGACTAGCGTCCGCGAGCAGTTCTTC